This T cell receptor (beta chain) stems from a study of identical twins. This CDR3 has 11 amino acids. Trimming removed 6 bases from V and 8 bases from J, with 13 bases in between. Germline CDR1 reads SQVTM; CDR2 reads ANQGSEA. At least ten counts were recorded for this clonotype. Using its own MiXCR run on the 5' RACE reads, TCRdb lists one record per CDR3 protein. Of some 1,700,000 distinct CDR3 sequences listed, 25% to 35% are singletons. The sample consisted of cord blood. The chain couples TRBV29-1 to TRBJ1-2, with a weak D call TRBD1 (5 bases). The source of this sequence is a newborn girl in good health. In DNA, the CDR3 is TGCAGCGTGGATACAGGCTTCGGCTACACCTTC. Translating gives CSVDTGFGYTF. Using reference TRBV29-1 and TRBJ1-2 for the parts outside the CDR3, the full variable domain is SAVISQKPSRDICQRGTSLTIQCQVDSQVTMMFWYRQQPGQSLTLIATANQGSEATYESGFVIDKFPISRPNLTFSTLTVSNMSPEDSSIYLCSVDTGFGYTFGSGTRLTVV.